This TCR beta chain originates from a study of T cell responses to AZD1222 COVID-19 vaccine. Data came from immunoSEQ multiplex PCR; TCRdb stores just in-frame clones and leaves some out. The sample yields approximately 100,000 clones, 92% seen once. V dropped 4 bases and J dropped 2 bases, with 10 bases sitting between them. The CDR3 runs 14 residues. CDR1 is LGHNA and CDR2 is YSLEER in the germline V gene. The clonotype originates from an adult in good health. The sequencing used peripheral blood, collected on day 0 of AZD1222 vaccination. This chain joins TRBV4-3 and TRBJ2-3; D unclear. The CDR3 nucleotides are TGCGCCAGCAGCCTGAGCGAGAACACAGATACGCAGTATTTT. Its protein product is CASSLSENTDTQYF.